These 23 T cell receptor beta chains were all obtained from the same sample, sequenced in a study of human T cells and chemical hapten exposure. TCRdb re-analysed the RACE reads in MiXCR, keeping a single row per CDR3 protein. The sample has around 250,000 distinct CDR3 sequences, 8.6% seen once. Regarding time point: pre-sensitization, week 0. Sample treatment: therapeutic diphenylcyclopropenone sensitization with weekly scalp DPC. The specimen comprised whole blood, sampled in connection with sensitization to the hapten diphenylcyclopropenone (DPC). These receptors all stem from a woman aged 40 to 55 with alopecia areata. Some clones in this sample may be carry-over from other donors' samples.

This chain uses TRBV5-6 with TRBJ1-5, with a tentative D call TRBD1 (6 bases). Trimming stripped 4 bases from V and 7 bases from J, with 12 bases between. The germline CDR1 and CDR2 sequences are SGHDT and YYEEEE. The CDR3 spans 13 residues. Here the CDR3 DNA reads TGTGCCAGCAGCACAGGGCGGGACCAGCCCCAGCATTTT. This encodes CASSTGRDQPQHF.

Note on this clonotype: One end of the junction fails to match germline, which may point to a read error. CDR3 bases: TGTGCCACCAGCGGAGAGACTAGCCCTTACACAGATACGCAGTATTTT. As protein: CATSGETSPYTDTQYF. This chain connects TRBV15 to TRBJ2-3; 7 bases map to TRBD2. This CDR3 is 16 amino acids long. Germline V gene data show CDR1 as LNHNV and CDR2 as YYDKDF (reference sequence).

V gene TRBV20-1 combines with J gene TRBJ2-7; D unresolved. Germline CDR1 is DFQATT and CDR2 is SNEGSKA (reference sequence). V was pared by 2 bases and J by 6 bases, with 8 bases between. This CDR3 spans 11 amino acids. For the CDR3, the DNA is TGCAGTGCTAGACCTATGAGCGAGCAGTACTTC. Its protein is CSARPMSEQYF.

This sequence joins TRBV7-2 and TRBJ2-3; tentatively, D is TRBD2 (5 bases). V lost 5 bases to trimming and J lost 3 bases, with 15 bases between them. Per the germline V gene, CDR1 is SGHTA and CDR2 is FQGNSA. The CDR3 is 15 residues long. DNA for the CDR3: TGTGCCAGCAGCCCCCGGGCTAGCCCGACAGATACGCAGTATTTT. Amino acids: CASSPRASPTDTQYF.

The V and J genes are TRBV7-6 and TRBJ2-3; D possibly uses TRBD1 or TRBD2 (5 bases each). The V and J ends lost 1 base and 4 bases respectively, with 15 bases between them. CDR3 length: 16 amino acids. Germline values: CDR1 SGHVS, CDR2 FNYEAQ. CDR3: CASSLGDGTGADTQYF. CDR3 DNA sequence: TGTGCCAGCAGCTTAGGGGACGGGACCGGGGCAGATACGCAGTATTTT.

This clonotype has just a few counts. The chain has TRBV9 and TRBJ2-3, with D hard to call. The CDR3 runs to 14 residues. Trimming stripped 1 base from V and 0 bases from J, with 6 bases between. Germline V CDR1 and CDR2: SGDLS, YYNGEE. The CDR3 coding sequence is TGTGCCAGCAGCGTAAGAGTAAGCACAGATACGCAGTATTTT. Its translation is CASSVRVSTDTQYF.

CDR3 region: CASSFTGLAGIAGELFF. The DNA of the CDR3 is TGTGCCAGCAGCTTTACGGGACTAGCGGGAATAGCCGGGGAGCTGTTTTTT. This sequence joins TRBV7-2 and TRBJ2-2; 13 bases align to TRBD2. Losses at the gene ends were 3 bases for V and 6 bases for J; bases not matched to a gene: 7. Germline lookup yields CDR1 SGHTA and CDR2 FQGNSA. CDR3 length: 17 amino acids.

This clonotype appeared many times. This chain uses TRBV28 with TRBJ2-7, with D perhaps matching TRBD2 (5 bases). CDR1 and CDR2 from the germline V gene are MDHEN and SYDVKM. This CDR3 is built from 14 residues. With 5 bases removed from V and 1 base from J, the gap between germline ends came to 12 bases. DNA for the CDR3: TGTGCCAGCAGTATATCCGGGATTTCCTACGAGCAGTACTTC. It specifies CASSISGISYEQYF.

Comment on this clonotype: Germline and junction disagree at one end, which may indicate a read error. The chain has TRBV7-2 and TRBJ1-4, with D possibly being TRBD1 (5 bases). CDR3 length equals 16 residues. Germline V gene sequence: CDR1 SGHTA, CDR2 FQGNSA. The CDR3 sequence: CASSLKATATKEKLFF. The CDR3 coding sequence is TGTGCCAGCAGCCTAAAGGCGACAGCCACTAAAGAAAAACTGTTTTTT.

The sample holds a few counts of this clonotype. The chain links TRBV6-2 or TRBV6-3 to TRBJ2-3; 8 bases fit TRBD2. The CDR3 is made up of 16 amino acids. Per the germline V gene, CDR1 is MNHEY and CDR2 is SVGEGT. V lost 2 bases to trimming and J lost 4 bases; unmatched junction nucleotides: 8. The CDR3 loop reads CASSYDREGPPDTQYF. In DNA, the CDR3 is TGTGCCAGCAGTTACGATCGGGAGGGCCCCCCAGATACGCAGTATTTT.

The chain links TRBV5-5 to TRBJ2-5; tentatively, D is TRBD1 or TRBD2 (5 bases each). V gave up 1 base and J gave up 3 bases, with 10 bases separating them. Per germline, CDR1 SGHKS and CDR2 YYEKEE (reference sequence). This CDR3 has 14 amino acids. The CDR3 spells CASSLIGAKETQYF. DNA of the CDR3: TGTGCCAGCAGCTTGATCGGGGCAAAAGAGACCCAGTACTTC.

The chain uses TRBV27 and TRBJ2-7; D is tentatively TRBD1 or TRBD2 (6 bases each). The CDR3 loop spans 15 amino acids. Trimming removed 4 bases from V and 0 bases from J, with 13 bases in between. CDR1 and CDR2 from the germline V gene are MNHEY and SMNVEV (reference sequence). The CDR3 nucleotides are TGTGCCAGCAGTTGGGCGGGACACGGCTCCTACGAGCAGTACTTC. This codes for CASSWAGHGSYEQYF.

In its sample, this clonotype was seen a few times. The V call is TRBV18, the J call TRBJ1-1; D possibly corresponds to TRBD1 (5 bases). V lost 5 bases and J lost 9, with 16 bases in between. Germline lookup yields CDR1 KGHSH and CDR2 LQKENI. This CDR3 has 13 amino acids. The CDR3 DNA reads as TGTGCCAGCTCAAAAGGGGACGCTGAACAAGCTTTCTTT. Its translation is CASSKGDAEQAFF.

This clonotype was counted only a few times. The CDR3: CASREGLAGDYEQYF. In DNA, the CDR3 is TGTGCCAGCAGAGAGGGACTAGCGGGAGATTACGAGCAGTACTTC. V is TRBV7-9 and J is TRBJ2-7; 14 bases line up with TRBD2. The length of the CDR3 is 15 residues. CDR1 and CDR2 from the germline V gene are SEHNR and FQNEAQ (reference sequence). V was pared by 6 bases and J by 4 bases, with 5 bases of the junction left unmatched.

There are many counts of this clonotype. V gene TRBV29-1 combines with J gene TRBJ2-3, with D possibly TRBD2 on 5 matching bases. There are 17 residues in the CDR3. Trimming shortened V by 3 bases and J by 1 base, and 20 bases separated the two germline ends. Germline V gene sequence: CDR1 SQVTM, CDR2 ANQGSEA. The CDR3 coding sequence is TGCAGCGTTGACCCTATGGGTTTAGCGCGGCGCACAGATACGCAGTATTTT. This gives the protein CSVDPMGLARRTDTQYF.

This clonotype was seen a few times. The chain uses TRBV6-2 or TRBV6-3 and TRBJ2-1, with 7 bases fitting TRBD2. The CDR3 runs to 15 residues. Losses at the gene ends were 1 base for V and 7 bases for J; bases not matched to a gene: 7. Germline CDR1 MNHEY, CDR2 SVGEGT. This CDR3 reads CASSYLAGVGNEQFF. The CDR3 DNA follows: TGTGCCAGCAGTTACTTGGCGGGAGTGGGAAATGAGCAGTTCTTC.

This clonotype was detected ten times or more. This chain links TRBV12-3 or TRBV12-4 with TRBJ1-4, with D perhaps matching TRBD1 (5 bases). The CDR3 has 11 amino acids. Trimming removed 8 bases from V and 10 bases from J, with 11 bases in between. The CDR3 coding sequence is TGTGCCAGCCGTCAAAGGGGAAAACTGTTTTTT. Translating gives CASRQRGKLFF.

This chain links TRBV7-9 with TRBJ2-1; 11 bases are a match to TRBD2. The CDR3 covers 15 residues. Germline V CDR1 and CDR2: SEHNR, FQNEAQ (reference sequence). V lost 5 bases to trimming and J lost 5 bases; unmatched junction nucleotides: 5. CDR3 in DNA: TGTGCCAGCAGCCCTAGCGGGAGGAGTAACAATGAGCAGTTCTTC. This codes for CASSPSGRSNNEQFF.

This clonotype was observed a few times. The chain joins TRBV15 to TRBJ2-2; D is unresolved. Germline CDR1 reads LNHNV; CDR2 reads YYDKDF (reference sequence). The V end lost 0 bases, the J end lost 4 bases, and 9 bases lay between the germline ends. The CDR3 runs 15 residues. The CDR3 DNA reads as TGTGCCACCAGCAGAGATTCGGCAGGCACCGGGGAGCTGTTTTTT. Its translation is CATSRDSAGTGELFF.

This clonotype appeared a few times. The genes are TRBV2 and TRBJ2-2; possible D gene TRBD2, 5 bases. This CDR3 comprises 14 residues. Trimming took off 4 bases at V and 3 bases at J, with 9 bases between the two ends. Germline loops: CDR1 SNHLY, CDR2 FYNNEI. The CDR3, as DNA: TGTGCCAGCAGTGTTACTAGAGACACCGGGGAGCTGTTTTTT. Amino acid sequence: CASSVTRDTGELFF.

This clonotype was seen only a few times. This chain joins TRBV7-2 and TRBJ2-1; D possibly matches TRBD1 or TRBD2 (5 bases each). Per the germline V gene, CDR1 is SGHTA and CDR2 is FQGNSA. Trimming took off 0 bases at V and 9 bases at J, with 18 bases between the two ends. This CDR3 has 16 residues. The CDR3 DNA sequence: TGTGCCAGCAGCTTAGCGCGTGGCAGGGCGGGCCGTGAGCAGTTCTTC. It is translated as CASSLARGRAGREQFF.

The gene calls are TRBV6-6 and TRBJ2-5, with TRBD1 as a possible D gene (6 bases). Germline V gene data show CDR1 as MNHNY and CDR2 as SVGAGI (reference sequence). V was pared by 4 bases and J by 5 bases, with 14 bases between. The CDR3 spans 14 residues. CDR3 sequence reads: CASSLTGPSETQYF. The CDR3 DNA reads as TGTGCCAGCAGTTTGACAGGTCCTTCGGAGACCCAGTACTTC.

This chain joins TRBV12-5 and TRBJ2-1, with unresolved D. Germline V lookup: CDR1 LGHNT, CDR2 FRNRAP. V lost 1 base and J lost 0, with 4 bases in between. The CDR3 extends over 14 amino acids. CDR3 region: CASGLGNSYNEQFF. The CDR3 DNA sequence: TGTGCTAGTGGTTTGGGGAACTCCTACAATGAGCAGTTCTTC.